Listed below are T cell receptor beta chains from one sample, sequenced in a study of early T cells in non-severe SARS-CoV-2 infection. TCRdb passed the 5' RACE reads through MiXCR, listing each CDR3 protein once. The sample includes tens of thousands of distinct CDR3 sequences, 10% to 15% of them seen just once. Sequencing was done on a sample of whole blood. Every receptor here comes from an adult who was a healthcare worker with PCR-confirmed SARS-CoV-2 infection or an uninfected control (not recorded which). CDR3s include the opening cysteine and the closing phenylalanine or tryptophan. D genes are given only for firm matches. Rows give clone size only sometimes, using once, few, many, or a class for an expanded clone.

TRBJ2-1,TRBD1,many,TRBV5-4,TGTGCCAGCAGCCAGGGACAGGGAAGTTGGAATGAGCAGTTCTTC,CASSQGQGSWNEQFF
TRBJ1-3,-,many,TRBV6-6,TGTGCCAGCAGACCACAGGGAAGCTCTGGAAACACCATATATTTT,CASRPQGSSGNTIYF
TRBJ2-3,-,-,TRBV15,TGTGCCACCAGCAGAGCCGTAGATACGCAGTATTTT,CATSRAVDTQYF
TRBJ2-3,-,few,TRBV19,TGTGCCAGTAGTATAGAACTAGGCACAGATACGCAGTATTTT,CASSIELGTDTQYF
TRBJ2-1,TRBD2,few,TRBV15,TGTGCCACCAGCAAGACTAGCGGGAGCCACAATGAGCAGTTCTTC,CATSKTSGSHNEQFF
TRBJ2-2,TRBD2,few,TRBV20-1,TGCAGTGCTAGACCGGGAGGGTACACCGGGGAGCTGTTTTTT,CSARPGGYTGELFF
TRBJ2-4,-,many,TRBV28,TGTGCCAGCAGTTTCCCCACAGCCAAAAACATTCAGTACTTC,CASSFPTAKNIQYF
TRBJ1-5,-,-,TRBV2,TGTGCCAGCAGTGACAGGGTAACGTCGCCCCAGCATTTT,CASSDRVTSPQHF
TRBJ2-3,TRBD1,few,TRBV11-2,TGTGCCAGCAGCTCGCGACAGGGGATAGCAACAACAGATACGCAGTATTTT,CASSSRQGIATTDTQYF
TRBJ2-1,-,few,TRBV7-2,TGTGCCAGCAGCTTTTCCCGGGACTACAATGAGCAGTTCTTC,CASSFSRDYNEQFF
TRBJ2-3,TRBD2,few,TRBV18,TGTGCCAGCTCACCCCAGAGCGGGGGGACAGATACGCAGTATTTT,CASSPQSGGTDTQYF
TRBJ2-1,-,many,TRBV7-9,TGTGCCAGCAGCAAGACATACAGCTCCTACAATGAGCAGTTCTTC,CASSKTYSSYNEQFF
TRBJ1-1,-,many,TRBV5-1,TGCGCCAGCAGTCCCCAGGGGCAGGACACTGAAGCTTTCTTT,CASSPQGQDTEAFF
TRBJ2-2,TRBD2,few,TRBV5-1,TGCGCCAGCAGCTTGGTAGCGGGGTTACAAGTCGGGGAGCTGTTTTTT,CASSLVAGLQVGELFF
TRBJ2-1,-,few,TRBV20-1,TGCAGTGCTAGTGTAAATGAGCAGTTCTTC,CSASVNEQFF
TRBJ2-4,-,many,TRBV11-2,TGTGCCAGCACCCCAAAATTATGGAATCTTGGGGGGCCGAGAGCCAAAAACATTCAGTACTTC,CASTPKLWNLGGPRAKNIQYF
TRBJ2-7,-,many,TRBV20-1,TGCAGTGCTAGGGCACAGGGCTACGAGCAGTACTTC,CSARAQGYEQYF
TRBJ1-1,TRBD1,few,TRBV2,TGTGCCAGCAGCGACGGACAGGGGGCAACTGAAGCTTTCTTT,CASSDGQGATEAFF
TRBJ2-3,-,many,TRBV7-9,TGTGCCAGCAGCGATATCTTGCTTAGCACAGATACGCAGTATTTT,CASSDILLSTDTQYF
TRBJ2-1,TRBD1,once,TRBV12-3/TRBV12-4,TGTGCCAGCAGCGGGGACAGGGGTATCGATGAGCAGTTCTTC,CASSGDRGIDEQFF
TRBJ1-1,-,-,TRBV29-1,TGCAGCGGTACGGACGAGGGGGGCGCTTTCTTT,CSGTDEGGAFF
TRBJ1-2,-,few,TRBV7-2,TGTGCCAGCAGCCGTCGACAGACCTATGGCTACACCTTC,CASSRRQTYGYTF
TRBJ1-6,-,many,TRBV12-3/TRBV12-4,TGTGCCAGCAGTTTTCCGGATTCACCCCTCCACTTT,CASSFPDSPLHF
TRBJ1-1,TRBD1,many,TRBV7-2,TGTGCCAGCAGCTTAGCTACAGGGGCCGGGGGAACTGAAGCTTTCTTT,CASSLATGAGGTEAFF
TRBJ2-1,-,-,TRBV29-1,TGCAGCGTTCACTACAATGAGCAGTTCTTC,CSVHYNEQFF
TRBJ1-1,-,-,TRBV29-1,TGCAGCGTTGCCAGGGATACTGAAGCTTTCTTT,CSVARDTEAFF
TRBJ2-7,TRBD1,many,TRBV7-2,TGTGCCAGCAGCGCGACAGGGAACGAGCAGTACTTC,CASSATGNEQYF
TRBJ2-2,-,medium-sized,TRBV7-8,TGTGCCAGCAGCTTTTCCAAGTCAACAGGGATGGGCGACACCGGGGAGCTGTTTTTT,CASSFSKSTGMGDTGELFF
TRBJ2-7,TRBD2,many,TRBV20-1,TGCAGTGCTCTCCGGACTAGCGGGAACTACGAGCAGTACTTC,CSALRTSGNYEQYF
TRBJ2-7,-,few,TRBV6-2/TRBV6-3,TGTGCCAGCAGTTACTCGGGCAGCGGCGCCTACGAGCAGTACTTC,CASSYSGSGAYEQYF
TRBJ1-5,-,many,TRBV2,TGTGCCAGCAACCGCGCCGCTGAGGATCAGCCCCAGCATTTT,CASNRAAEDQPQHF
TRBJ1-1,-,many,TRBV7-9,TGTGCCAGCACCGAACTGAGAGCCGAAGCTTTCTTT,CASTELRAEAFF
TRBJ2-3,TRBD2,few,TRBV20-1,TGCAGGGGAATCCGCGGGGGGAAAGGAGATACGCAGTATTTT,CRGIRGGKGDTQYF
TRBJ2-1,-,few,TRBV2,TGTGCCAGCAGCCGAGAAGGAGATTGGGTATACAATGAGCAGTTCTTC,CASSREGDWVYNEQFF
TRBJ2-3,-,many,TRBV6-5,TGTGCCAGCAGCCGAAGAACCGGGACGGGGAGCTCCACAGATACGCAGTATTTT,CASSRRTGTGSSTDTQYF
TRBJ1-6,-,many,TRBV10-2,TGCGCCAGCAGTGGAAATTCACCCCTCCACTTT,CASSGNSPLHF
TRBJ2-1,-,many,TRBV5-1,TGCGCCAGCAGCTTGCTTTCAGGGCACAATGAGCAGTTCTTC,CASSLLSGHNEQFF
TRBJ2-2,-,-,TRBV2,TGTGCCAGCAGTGAAAGGGCGACAGCGAACACCGGGGAGCTGTTTTTT,CASSERATANTGELFF
TRBJ1-5,-,many,TRBV3-1,TGTGCCAGCAGCCTAATGGATCAGCCCCAGCATTTT,CASSLMDQPQHF
TRBJ2-1,-,-,TRBV7-2,TGTGCCAGCAGTAATAGGGGGGCCCCGGGCCTGGAGCAGTTCTTC,CASSNRGAPGLEQFF
TRBJ2-5,-,few,TRBV2,TGTGCCAGCAGTAGTACAGAGACCCAGTACTTC,CASSSTETQYF
TRBJ2-7,-,-,TRBV11-2,TGTGCCAGCAGCTTAGTTGGCGGACTGTTCGCCTACGAGCAGTACTTC,CASSLVGGLFAYEQYF
TRBJ1-4,-,many,TRBV25-1,TGTGCCAGCAGGGGACCCATTGGGGAAAAACTGTTTTTT,CASRGPIGEKLFF
TRBJ2-5,TRBD1,few,TRBV7-9,TGTGCCAGCAGCCTCGGACAGGGGGTAACCCAAGAGACCCAGTACTTC,CASSLGQGVTQETQYF
TRBJ2-2,TRBD2,many,TRBV5-1,TGCGCCAGCAGGGCTGGGACTAGCGGCACCGGGGAGCTGTTTTTT,CASRAGTSGTGELFF
TRBJ1-4,-,many,TRBV5-5,TGTGCCAGCAGCTCCAGACCCCAGACGGGGGGGATATATGAAAAACTGTTTTTT,CASSSRPQTGGIYEKLFF
TRBJ2-7,TRBD1,-,TRBV11-3,TGTGCCAGCAGCTTTTTCCGGGACAGCAGATACGAGCAGTACTTC,CASSFFRDSRYEQYF
TRBJ2-3,-,-,TRBV7-2,TGTGCCAGCAGCTTAGTGAACGCAGATACGCAGTATTTT,CASSLVNADTQYF
TRBJ2-7,TRBD2,many,TRBV4-1,TGCGCCAGCAGCCAAGGGCTAGCGGGGTTCTACGAGCAGTACTTC,CASSQGLAGFYEQYF
TRBJ2-7,-,many,TRBV5-6,TGTGCCAGCAGCTTGACAGGGACGTACTACGAGCAGTACTTC,CASSLTGTYYEQYF
TRBJ1-2,TRBD1,-,TRBV3-1,TGTGCCAGCAGCCCCCTGGGACAGTCTTCTTATGGCTACACCTTC,CASSPLGQSSYGYTF
TRBJ2-1,-,many,TRBV7-9,TGTGCCAGCAGCCGCCCTTACAATGAGCAGTTCTTC,CASSRPYNEQFF
TRBJ2-3,TRBD2,few,TRBV14,TGTGCCAGCAGCCCTAGCGGGACGGGAACAGATACGCAGTATTTT,CASSPSGTGTDTQYF
TRBJ2-7,TRBD2,-,TRBV7-9,TGTGCCAGCAGCGCCGGGACTAGCGGAGGGAGGGAGCAGTACTTC,CASSAGTSGGREQYF
TRBJ2-5,-,many,TRBV7-2,TGTGCCAGCAGCCGACCGCAAGAGACCCAGTACTTC,CASSRPQETQYF
TRBJ2-1,TRBD1,-,TRBV12-3/TRBV12-4,TGTGCCAGCAGGCAGGGACAGAACTACAATGAGCAGTTCTTC,CASRQGQNYNEQFF
TRBJ2-3,-,-,TRBV30,TGTGCCTGGGGACTTCCCACACTCTCGCAGTATTTT,CAWGLPTLSQYF